These T cell receptor beta chains were read from a single sample in a study of cytomegalovirus exposure and HLA in healthy donors. TCRdb's copy holds only in-frame clones and misses some; the assay was immunoSEQ multiplex PCR. Counted here are under 250,000 clones, less than 80% occurring once; the ten biggest clones make up 3.5% to 5%. Sequenced sample: PBMCs. Receptor source: a woman aged 25-40 years in good health and CMV-seropositive. CDR3s include the opening cysteine and the closing phenylalanine or tryptophan. Fields, in order: V gene, J gene, clone size, D gene, CDR3 protein, CDR3 DNA. A D gene is named only where the DNA matches it firmly. Size tells how often a clone was seen (once, few, many) or the class of an expanded clone, and some rows leave it out.

v_gene: TRBV30; j_gene: TRBJ2-1; abundance: .; d_gene: TRBD2; CDR3aa: CAWDPSSGSSDEQFF; CDR3nt: TGTGCCTGGGACCCCTCTAGCGGGAGTTCCGATGAGCAGTTCTTC
v_gene: TRBV5-4; j_gene: TRBJ2-7; abundance: .; d_gene: TRBD1; CDR3aa: CASSRTGIPYEQYF; CDR3nt: TGTGCCAGCAGCCGGACAGGGATCCCCTACGAGCAGTACTTC
v_gene: TRBV11-2; j_gene: TRBJ2-2; abundance: few; d_gene: .; CDR3aa: CASSLEGVAGELFF; CDR3nt: TGTGCCAGCAGCCTTGAAGGGGTCGCCGGGGAGCTGTTTTTT
v_gene: TRBV10-3; j_gene: TRBJ1-5; abundance: .; d_gene: TRBD1; CDR3aa: CAISEMGQGYQPQHF; CDR3nt: TGTGCCATCAGTGAGATGGGACAGGGTTATCAGCCCCAGCATTTT
v_gene: TRBV7-8; j_gene: TRBJ2-3; abundance: few; d_gene: TRBD1; CDR3aa: CASSLFISRGQGDLLDTQYF; CDR3nt: TGTGCCAGCAGCTTATTTATTAGCCGGGGACAGGGGGACTTGTTGGATACGCAGTATTTT
v_gene: TRBV11-2; j_gene: TRBJ2-3; abundance: once; d_gene: TRBD2; CDR3aa: CASSLGGISGVVSDTQYF; CDR3nt: TGTGCCAGCAGCTTAGGAGGGATCAGCGGGGTAGTCTCAGATACGCAGTATTTT
v_gene: TRBV5-8; j_gene: TRBJ1-4; abundance: once; d_gene: .; CDR3aa: CASSPGQLDATNEKLFF; CDR3nt: TGTGCCAGCAGCCCAGGACAGCTAGATGCAACTAATGAAAAACTGTTTTTT
v_gene: TRBV27; j_gene: TRBJ2-6; abundance: .; d_gene: .; CDR3aa: CASSLSGGLGANVLTF; CDR3nt: TGTGCCAGCAGTTTATCTGGAGGGCTTGGGGCCAACGTCCTGACTTTC
v_gene: TRBV5-8; j_gene: TRBJ1-1; abundance: .; d_gene: TRBD1; CDR3aa: CASSSGQVEAFF; CDR3nt: TGTGCCAGCAGCTCTGGACAGGTCGAAGCTTTCTTT
v_gene: TRBV5-1; j_gene: TRBJ1-1; abundance: few; d_gene: TRBD1; CDR3aa: CASHEPGQVNAEAFF; CDR3nt: TGCGCCAGTCACGAACCGGGACAGGTAAACGCTGAAGCTTTCTTT
v_gene: TRBV10-2; j_gene: TRBJ2-7; abundance: .; d_gene: .; CDR3aa: CASSETTGAVMQYF; CDR3nt: TGCGCCAGCAGTGAGACCACAGGAGCCGTCATGCAGTACTTC
v_gene: TRBV30; j_gene: TRBJ1-3; abundance: once; d_gene: .; CDR3aa: CAWSADRPSGNTIYF; CDR3nt: TGTGCCTGGAGCGCTGACAGGCCCTCTGGAAACACCATATATTTT
v_gene: TRBV5-8; j_gene: TRBJ2-1; abundance: .; d_gene: .; CDR3aa: CASSFGLGGYNEQFF; CDR3nt: TGTGCCAGCAGCTTTGGCCTAGGAGGGTACAATGAGCAGTTCTTC
v_gene: TRBV11-2; j_gene: TRBJ2-3; abundance: few; d_gene: .; CDR3aa: CASRGATTDTQYF; CDR3nt: TGTGCCAGCAGGGGAGCTACCACAGATACGCAGTATTTT
v_gene: TRBV11-2; j_gene: TRBJ2-3; abundance: .; d_gene: TRBD2; CDR3aa: CASSRGGALDTQYF; CDR3nt: TGTGCCAGCAGCCGCGGGGGGGCCTTGGATACGCAGTATTTT
v_gene: TRBV7-8; j_gene: TRBJ2-2; abundance: once; d_gene: TRBD2; CDR3aa: CASSLISGGRGTGELFF; CDR3nt: TGTGCCAGCAGCTTAATTAGCGGGGGTCGCGGCACCGGGGAGCTGTTTTTT
v_gene: TRBV19; j_gene: TRBJ2-1; abundance: .; d_gene: .; CDR3aa: CASSMDWANEQFF; CDR3nt: TGTGCCAGTAGTATGGACTGGGCCAATGAGCAGTTCTTC
v_gene: TRBV7-9; j_gene: TRBJ2-5; abundance: .; d_gene: .; CDR3aa: CASSLGAGRETQYF; CDR3nt: TGTGCCAGCAGCTTAGGCGCAGGTAGAGAGACCCAGTACTTC
v_gene: TRBV11-2; j_gene: TRBJ1-4; abundance: .; d_gene: .; CDR3aa: CASSTITANEKLFF; CDR3nt: TGTGCCAGCAGCACAATCACAGCTAATGAAAAACTGTTTTTT
v_gene: TRBV27; j_gene: TRBJ2-7; abundance: .; d_gene: .; CDR3aa: CASMGYSSYEQYF; CDR3nt: TGTGCCAGCATGGGCTATAGCTCCTACGAGCAGTACTTC
v_gene: TRBV19; j_gene: TRBJ2-6; abundance: .; d_gene: TRBD1; CDR3aa: CASSITGQGLSGANVLTF; CDR3nt: TGTGCCAGTAGTATCACGGGACAGGGACTCTCTGGGGCCAACGTCCTGACTTTC
v_gene: TRBV25-1; j_gene: TRBJ2-3; abundance: once; d_gene: TRBD2; CDR3aa: CASSPLAGTNTDTQYF; CDR3nt: TGTGCCAGCAGTCCTCTAGCGGGAACTAACACAGATACGCAGTATTTT
v_gene: TRBV10-3; j_gene: TRBJ2-2; abundance: .; d_gene: TRBD1; CDR3aa: CAIRGQGAVTGELFF; CDR3nt: TGTGCCATCAGAGGACAGGGGGCGGTGACCGGGGAGCTGTTTTTT
v_gene: TRBV6-5; j_gene: TRBJ1-1; abundance: .; d_gene: TRBD1; CDR3aa: CASSRDRKNTEAFF; CDR3nt: TGTGCCAGCAGTAGGGACAGAAAAAACACTGAAGCTTTCTTT
v_gene: TRBV27; j_gene: TRBJ2-7; abundance: .; d_gene: .; CDR3aa: CASSPIGSSYEQYF; CDR3nt: TGTGCCAGCAGCCCCATCGGGAGTTCCTACGAGCAGTACTTC
v_gene: TRBV29-1; j_gene: TRBJ2-1; abundance: .; d_gene: TRBD2; CDR3aa: CSVVQAGGWYEQFF; CDR3nt: TGCAGCGTTGTTCAAGCGGGGGGGTGGTATGAGCAGTTCTTC
v_gene: TRBV18; j_gene: TRBJ1-1; abundance: .; d_gene: TRBD1; CDR3aa: CASSPPGQYTEAFF; CDR3nt: TGTGCCAGCTCACCACCGGGACAGTACACTGAAGCTTTCTTT
v_gene: TRBV27; j_gene: TRBJ2-1; abundance: .; d_gene: TRBD2; CDR3aa: CASSLTNGLANEQFF; CDR3nt: TGTGCCAGCAGTCTTACCAACGGACTAGCCAATGAGCAGTTCTTC
v_gene: TRBV25-1; j_gene: TRBJ1-1; abundance: .; d_gene: .; CDR3aa: CASSDFTGTEAFF; CDR3nt: TGTGCCAGCAGTGATTTTACGGGGACTGAAGCTTTCTTT
v_gene: TRBV2; j_gene: TRBJ2-1; abundance: .; d_gene: TRBD1; CDR3aa: CASSVHPDRGSYNEQFF; CDR3nt: TGTGCCAGCAGTGTACACCCGGACAGGGGGTCCTACAATGAGCAGTTCTTC
v_gene: TRBV7-9; j_gene: TRBJ2-5; abundance: .; d_gene: TRBD1; CDR3aa: CASSQDTGGQETQYF; CDR3nt: TGTGCCAGCAGCCAAGATACAGGGGGGCAAGAGACCCAGTACTTC
v_gene: TRBV6-5; j_gene: TRBJ2-3; abundance: .; d_gene: .; CDR3aa: CASSYDSTDTQYF; CDR3nt: TGTGCCAGCAGTTACGACTCGACAGATACGCAGTATTTT
v_gene: TRBV19; j_gene: TRBJ2-5; abundance: few; d_gene: .; CDR3aa: CASSIITGIAETQYF; CDR3nt: TGTGCCAGTAGTATAATAACAGGGATTGCGGAGACCCAGTACTTC
v_gene: TRBV29-1; j_gene: TRBJ2-7; abundance: .; d_gene: .; CDR3aa: CSVCRGGALWEQYF; CDR3nt: TGCAGCGTCTGCCGAGGAGGGGCCCTATGGGAGCAGTACTTC
v_gene: TRBV7-2; j_gene: TRBJ2-5; abundance: .; d_gene: .; CDR3aa: CASSPRTGSQETQYF; CDR3nt: TGTGCCAGCAGCCCCCGGACTGGATCACAAGAGACCCAGTACTTC
v_gene: TRBV5-1; j_gene: TRBJ1-5; abundance: .; d_gene: TRBD1; CDR3aa: CASSSIGTASEPQHF; CDR3nt: TGCGCCAGCAGCTCTATCGGGACAGCGTCGGAGCCCCAGCATTTT
v_gene: TRBV7-2; j_gene: TRBJ2-2; abundance: .; d_gene: TRBD1; CDR3aa: CASSLVGDRATGELFF; CDR3nt: TGTGCCAGCAGCTTAGTAGGAGACAGGGCGACCGGGGAGCTGTTTTTT
v_gene: TRBV5-4; j_gene: TRBJ1-1; abundance: once; d_gene: .; CDR3aa: CASSLASTEAFF; CDR3nt: TGTGCCAGCAGCTTGGCCTCCACTGAAGCTTTCTTT
v_gene: TRBV4-1; j_gene: TRBJ1-2; abundance: .; d_gene: .; CDR3aa: CASSQGLGPGDGYTF; CDR3nt: TGCGCCAGCAGCCAAGGCCTGGGTCCCGGAGATGGCTACACCTTC
v_gene: TRBV21-1; j_gene: TRBJ2-7; abundance: .; d_gene: .; CDR3aa: CASKELHYYEQYF; CDR3nt: TGTGCCAGCAAGGAGCTTCACTACTACGAGCAGTACTTC
v_gene: TRBV9; j_gene: TRBJ2-1; abundance: .; d_gene: .; CDR3aa: CASSPTVDNEQFF; CDR3nt: TGTGCCAGCAGCCCCACCGTAGACAATGAGCAGTTCTTC
v_gene: TRBV25-1; j_gene: TRBJ1-1; abundance: .; d_gene: .; CDR3aa: CASREGEMNTEAFF; CDR3nt: TGTGCCAGCAGGGAAGGGGAGATGAACACTGAAGCTTTCTTT
v_gene: TRBV2; j_gene: TRBJ1-5; abundance: .; d_gene: .; CDR3aa: CASRGDTELKTGQPQHF; CDR3nt: TGTGCCAGCAGGGGTGACACAGAGCTAAAAACCGGTCAGCCCCAGCATTTT
v_gene: TRBV2; j_gene: TRBJ2-1; abundance: once; d_gene: .; CDR3aa: CASSVGQVIRNEQFF; CDR3nt: TGTGCCAGCAGTGTGGGGCAGGTAATTAGGAATGAGCAGTTCTTC
v_gene: TRBV29-1; j_gene: TRBJ2-7; abundance: .; d_gene: .; CDR3aa: CSVGPQSGTPYEQYF; CDR3nt: TGCAGCGTTGGACCTCAATCAGGGACACCTTACGAGCAGTACTTC
v_gene: TRBV27; j_gene: TRBJ1-2; abundance: .; d_gene: .; CDR3aa: CASRGRSYGYTF; CDR3nt: TGTGCCAGCAGAGGCAGGTCATATGGCTACACCTTC